The T cell receptor beta chain described here comes from a study of shared clonotypes between healthy human individuals. The V and J ends lost 3 bases and 6 bases respectively, with 8 bases between them. This CDR3 region has 11 residues. Germline V lookup: CDR1 GTSNPN, CDR2 SVGIG (reference sequence). Whole-study results and caveats: Naive subsets tended to show greater estimated richness than memory subsets.

Replicate PCRs for sorted subsets used approximately 190 ng DNA; this equaled 25,000 to 35,000 T cell genomes. Libraries were prepared by immunoSEQ multiplex PCR; TCRdb keeps only in-frame clonotypes and omits some of them. Counted here are approximately 2,300,000 clones, 85% to 95% occurring once; the ten biggest clones make up approximately 0.39%. The table lists this clone with a few counts. What it recognizes is unknown. The TCR was taken from a man aged 18 to 29 in good health. Some clones in this sample may be carry-over from other donors' samples. Sequencing was performed on naive CD4+ T cells from PBMCs. Described subset: CD45RA+ positively selected. This chain uses TRBV30 with TRBJ1-1; D ambiguous. CDR3: CAWRKSPEAFF. In DNA, the CDR3 is TGTGCCTGGAGGAAAAGTCCTGAAGCTTTCTTT.